This T cell receptor beta chain was sequenced in a study of OX40 agonist ivuxolimab in advanced cancers. Study-level points and caveats: At doses 0.1 to 3.0 mg/kg, CD4+ and CD8+ clones expanded. Averaging showed that CD8+ T cells had more expanded clones than CD4+ did. Which antigen the expanded peripheral T cells recognized is unknown.

The junction had 12 bases not matched to a gene; V was cut back by 7 bases and J by 7 bases. The germline V gene has CDR1 SQVTM and CDR2 ANQGSEA. This CDR3 comprises 15 residues. Here immunoSEQ multiplex PCR was the method, and the copy in TCRdb shows in-frame clones only, minus some. The profile covers about 62,000 clones, with more than 65% appearing a single time and under 13% taken by the ten largest. About this clone: Its target is unknown.

The receptor was isolated from an adult with an advanced solid tumor such as melanoma, head and neck, liver or kidney cancer. The chain joins TRBV29-1 to TRBJ2-2, with 10 bases identical to TRBD2. Source: CD4+ or CD8+ T cells sorted from blood, taken in a trial of the OX40 agonist ivuxolimab. CDR3 sequence reads: CSAWLAGVTIGELFF. The CDR3 DNA reads as TGCAGCGCTTGGCTAGCGGGAGTCACAATCGGGGAGCTGTTTTTT.